The present TCR beta chain was sequenced within a study of Ad26.COV2.S vaccination and SARS-CoV-2 variants. The ends were cut back, 5 bases at V and 2 bases at J, with 14 bases in the middle. This CDR3 is 15 amino acids long. CDR1 and CDR2 (germline): SGHNT, YENEEA. Data came from immunoSEQ multiplex PCR; TCRdb stores just in-frame clones and leaves some out. The table lists roughly 380,000 clones, roughly 81% of them singletons. Regarding treatment: around 19 received Ad26.COV2.S at low or high dose, single or two shots; roughly 5 received placebo; per-sample allocation not given. Samples were taken on day 63 after the first vaccine or placebo injection.

Specimen: peripheral blood, collected in a trial of Ad26.COV2.S vaccine versus placebo. The receptor was derived from a person aged 18-65 years who received the Ad26.COV2.S COVID-19 vaccine or a placebo. The rearrangement uses TRBV11-3 and TRBJ2-3; D may be TRBD1 (6 bases). CDR3 DNA: TGTGCCAGCAGCCCGGGACACGAATTCACAGATACGCAGTATTTT. It encodes CASSPGHEFTDTQYF. Based on the CDR3 plus reference TRBV11-3 and TRBJ2-3, the full variable domain is EAGVVQSPRYKIIEKKQPVAFWCNPISGHNTLYWYLQNLGQGPELLIRYENEEAVDDSQLPKDRFSAERLKGVDSTLKIQPAELGDSAVYLCASSPGHEFTDTQYFGPGTRLTVL.